This T cell receptor (beta chain) emerged from a study of early T cells in non-severe SARS-CoV-2 infection (dated by TCRdb to the early 2020s). Regarding the research as a whole: TCR sequencing used bulk RNA from unsorted whole blood, so alpha and beta chains could not be paired.

A case-control design nested within a healthcare worker cohort in London, UK, was used, with weekly nasopharyngeal swab PCR tests and blood sampling performed. Healthcare workers were enrolled in the week of the UK lockdown, from 23 to 31 March 2020, and were followed every week for up to roughly 15 weeks. The library was made by 5' RACE. These reads were obtained on a NextSeq 500. Unique molecular identifiers were attached to individual cDNA molecules in the TCR library protocol so that sequencing error and PCR bias could be corrected. TCR alpha and beta chains were both sequenced, and the abundances of alpha and beta sequences in each sample were closely correlated with each other. Turning to the authors' computational methods: Decombinator V4 was used to annotate the V gene, J gene and CDR3 of the TCR sequences. TCRs were defined as expanded if a significant change between any two time points was detected under a Poisson model with p below 0.0001. TCR abundances were normalised to the total number of TCRs sequenced per sample and were expressed as counts per million. A search of VDJdb, accessed on 1 November 2021, was run for TCRs annotated to CMV, EBV and SARS-CoV-2, with TCRs annotated for multiple antigens excluded. TCRdb applied fastp at Q25 and MiXCR to the public reads, then kept only in-frame beta chains. For every CDR3 protein sequence, its rows merge into one entry that carries the most common genes and DNA. TCRdb assigned the V and J calls; the authors' analysis was not used. The sample records some 91,000 distinct CDR3 sequences, approximately 9.9% of which are singletons. Roughly 4.8% of the sample belongs to the ten largest clones.

General study outcomes and caveats: VDJdb matching was skewed toward anti-spike CD8 responses, so virus-specific expansions were likely underestimated and private and CD4 specificities were missed.

With respect to this clonotype: This receptor's antigen is unknown. No base quality information exists; no much larger clone differs at one position.

The source material was whole blood, sampled at baseline. The receptor's source is an adult who was a healthcare worker with PCR-confirmed SARS-CoV-2 infection or an uninfected control (not recorded which).

The CDR3 region: CSALRADRGQDGYTF. The sequence in DNA is TGCAGTGCTTTGAGAGCGGACAGGGGGCAAGATGGCTACACCTTC. The chain links TRBV20-1 with TRBJ1-2; the central 11 bases match TRBD1. CDR1 and CDR2, looked up from the germline V gene (reference sequence), are DFQATT and SNEGSKA. Inclusive of the bounding cysteine and phenylalanine, the CDR3 is 15 residues long. Only CDR3 DNA remains: 45 bases, in frame from the first base. Compared with germline, V lacks 5 bases and J lacks 6 bases; bases without a gene match: 11.